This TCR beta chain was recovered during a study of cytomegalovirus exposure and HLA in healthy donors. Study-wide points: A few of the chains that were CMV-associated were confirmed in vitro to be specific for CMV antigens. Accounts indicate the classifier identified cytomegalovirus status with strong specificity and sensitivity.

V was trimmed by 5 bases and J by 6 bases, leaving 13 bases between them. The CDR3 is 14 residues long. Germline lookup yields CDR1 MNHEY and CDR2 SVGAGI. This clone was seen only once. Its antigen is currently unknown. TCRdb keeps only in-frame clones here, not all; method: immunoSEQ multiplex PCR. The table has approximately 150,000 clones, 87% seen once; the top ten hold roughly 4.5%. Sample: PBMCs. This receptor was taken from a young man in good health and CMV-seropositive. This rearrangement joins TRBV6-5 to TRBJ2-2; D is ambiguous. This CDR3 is CASSPLVESGELFF. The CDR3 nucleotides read TGTGCCAGCAGTCCGTTGGTAGAGTCCGGGGAGCTGTTTTTT.